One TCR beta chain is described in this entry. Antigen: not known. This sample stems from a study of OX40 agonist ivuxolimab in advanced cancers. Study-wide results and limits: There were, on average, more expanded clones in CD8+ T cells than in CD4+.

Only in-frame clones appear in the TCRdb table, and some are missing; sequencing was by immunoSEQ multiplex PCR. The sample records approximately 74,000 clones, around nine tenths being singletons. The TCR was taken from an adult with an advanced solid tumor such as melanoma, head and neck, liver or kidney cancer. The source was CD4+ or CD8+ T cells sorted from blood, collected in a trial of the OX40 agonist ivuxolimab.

The CDR3 loop is CASSQGSAYTQYF. As DNA, the CDR3 is TGCGCCAGCAGCCAAGGTTCAGCTTATACGCAGTATTTT. The chain has TRBV4-1 and TRBJ2-3; D unclear. This CDR3 is built from 13 residues. V lost 1 base and J lost 7, with 9 bases in between. From germline, CDR1 is MGHRA and CDR2 YSYEKL.